This T cell receptor beta chain was sequenced in a study of blood T cells in healthy people across ages (dated by TCRdb to between 2014 and 2017). With regard to the full study: In model experiments, template switching captured about one uniquely barcoded TCR beta cDNA molecule for every two T cells. The study measured age-related changes in TCR beta repertoire diversity using deep sequencing normalized with unique cDNA molecular identifiers. The donors were split into four age groups: young (average around 17 years), middle-aged (around 40), aged (more than 60) and long-lived (approximately 80). To avoid experimental bias, donors of different ages were randomly spread across the sequencing lanes. Using the same blood draw, the study looked at two additional independent replicas of 1 million unique cDNA reads for two donors, one aged 18 to 30 and the other aged 80 or older.

CDR1 and CDR2 were assigned from the germline V gene (reference sequence) as GTSNPN and SVGIG. Trimming at the junction amounts to 0 bases on V and 0 bases on J, and the germline ends lie 4 bases apart. The CDR3 sequence holds 13 residues, the cysteine and phenylalanine included. The CDR3 DNA has 39 bases and is translated from base 1. This clonotype was found a few times. The antigen it binds to is not known. This may stem from a read error, because a much larger clone lies one nucleotide away. Summary of the overall study and its limitations: The percentage of naive T cells measured by flow cytometry correlated strongly with observed TCR beta diversity. Estimates of total diversity based on one million sequenced T cells were considered lower bounds and underestimates. The CMV infection status of donors was not known, potentially confounding age-related changes in expanded clonotypes. Because profiling used bulk unsorted PBMCs, naive and antigen-experienced compartments could not be compared conclusively. Observed TCR beta diversity per million T cells fell roughly linearly with age, and a significant reduction was already apparent by age roughly 40. Compared with the aged group, more naive CD4+ T cells, fewer expanded clones and increased TCR diversity were shown by the long-lived group, suggesting age selection.

The library was produced with 5' RACE. TCRdb shows the sequencer as Illumina HiSeq 2500. The second PCR ran for roughly 7 to 11 cycles and used a J-beta primer mix along with a sample-barcoded 5' primer. A template-switch 5' adaptor carrying 12 random nucleotides introduced a unique molecular identifier onto each TCR beta cDNA molecule. Each sample yielded at least 2.5 million CDR3-containing paired-end reads. First-strand cDNA synthesis was performed from all RNA using the Mint cDNA synthesis kit, with priming by a TRBC-specific oligonucleotide. All cDNA was treated with uracil-DNA glycosylase and then went through a first 18-cycle PCR with the universal primers M1SS and BC2_uni_R. The study's own analysis went as follows. Normalization of each sample was performed by random selection of 1 million high-quality reads, each carrying a distinct molecular identifier. Instead of being binned into consensus sequences, reads with shared molecular identifiers were discarded. MiTCR, with a Q25 quality threshold and the strictest error-elimination algorithm, was used for CDR3 identification, clonotype clustering and error correction. A nonparametric unseen species model with Euler transformation was used to estimate lower-bound total TCR beta diversity. In TCRdb, the public reads were trimmed at Q25 with fastp and aligned with MiXCR, with productive beta chains retained. Rows merge per CDR3 protein into single entries with the most common DNA and genes. These V and J calls rely on TCRdb rather than the paper's analysis. This sample gives 780,000 or so distinct CDR3 sequences in total; approximately 53% of them show up just once. The ten largest clones take up roughly 24% of the sample.

Systemically healthy Caucasian individuals from Russia, 39 in total and aged roughly 6 to 100 years, were included as donors. Around 10 milliliters of peripheral blood were collected from each donor into EDTA-treated Vacutainer tubes. Ficoll-Paque density-gradient centrifugation was used to isolate PBMCs, with at least 6.5 million per sample. Total RNA was extracted from PBMCs with Trizol reagent, with at least 5 micrograms obtained per sample. Naive CD45RAhigh/CD27high T cell percentages were measured by flow cytometry on a PBMC aliquot from every donor. The TCR comes from a middle-aged man in good health. The sequence joins TRBV30 to TRBJ2-3; no confident D gene assignment can be made. The sample was blood. The CDR3 in this case is CAWSVGSTDTQYF. The DNA sequence follows: TGTGCCTGGAGTGTAGGGAGCACAGATACGCAGTATTTT. With all but the CDR3 taken from the reference TRBV30 and TRBJ2-3 genes, the full variable domain is: SQTIHQWPATLVQPVGSPLSLECTVEGTSNPNLYWYRQAAGRGLQLLFYSVGIGQISSEVPQNLSASRPQDRQFILSSKKLLLSDSGFYLCAWSVGSTDTQYFGPGTRLTVL.